This T cell receptor beta chain was found in a study of T cell changes during pregnancy in multiple sclerosis. TCRdb keeps only in-frame clones here, not all; method: immunoSEQ multiplex PCR. The sample yields 80,000 to 130,000 clones, around 92% seen once. CDR3 size: 15 residues. Trimming pared 0 bases from V and 0 bases from J, leaving 7 bases between. CDR1 SGHTS and CDR2 YDEGEE come from the germline V gene. The starting material was peripheral blood, obtained before pregnancy. This sequence originates from a female donor with multiple sclerosis, enrolled in a pregnancy study. The chain links TRBV5-8 to TRBJ2-1; the D gene is possibly TRBD1 (6 bases). The CDR3 spells CASSLDRASYNEQFF. DNA for the CDR3: TGTGCCAGCAGCTTGGACAGGGCCTCCTACAATGAGCAGTTCTTC.